One T cell receptor beta chain is described in this entry. Its specificity is not known. This entry comes from a study of T cell repertoires in cytomegalovirus infection. Each CDR3 protein gets one entry after TCRdb re-called the reads with MiXCR. The sample records about a million distinct CDR3 sequences, approximately 31% being singletons. This CDR3 is built from 16 residues. Germline CDR1 reads KGHDR; CDR2 reads SFDVKD. With V trimmed by 9 bases and J by 0 bases, 7 bases remained unmatched. The starting material was cultured CD8+ T cells from PBMCs, obtained from culture after CMV antigen stimulation. The receptor was derived from a human donor in good health (CMV status not recorded). Some clones in this sample may be carry-over from other donors' samples. This chain connects TRBV24-1 to TRBJ2-6; TRBD1 matches 7 bases. The CDR3, as DNA: TGTGCCACCTGGGGACAGTCCAGCTCTGGGGCCAACGTCCTGACTTTC. Residues: CATWGQSSSGANVLTF.